The T cell receptor beta chain described here comes from a study of Ad26.COV2.S vaccination and SARS-CoV-2 variants. Assay: immunoSEQ multiplex PCR; the TCRdb copy retains only in-frame clones and omits some. There are approximately 340,000 clones in the sample; about 85% occur only once, and about 3.3% lies in the top ten. This clone was picked up a small number of times. Treatment meaning: 15 to 20 received Ad26.COV2.S at low or high dose, single or two shots; about 5 received placebo; per-sample allocation not given. Collection of the samples took place on day 63 after the first injection of vaccine or placebo. The V end lost 4 bases, the J end lost 6 bases, and 20 bases lay between the germline ends. This CDR3 is 16 amino acids long. CDR1 is SGHKS, CDR2 YYEKEE, per germline (reference sequence).

V usage is TRBV5-5 and J usage is TRBJ2-1; D possibly matches TRBD1 or TRBD2 (5 bases each). This sequence originates from a person between 18 and 65 years old who received the Ad26.COV2.S COVID-19 vaccine or a placebo. This specimen consisted of peripheral blood, obtained in a trial of Ad26.COV2.S vaccine versus placebo. CDR3 amino acids: CASSLAMRGWVNEQFF. The CDR3 DNA reads as TGTGCCAGCAGCCTGGCCATGAGGGGTTGGGTCAATGAGCAGTTCTTC.